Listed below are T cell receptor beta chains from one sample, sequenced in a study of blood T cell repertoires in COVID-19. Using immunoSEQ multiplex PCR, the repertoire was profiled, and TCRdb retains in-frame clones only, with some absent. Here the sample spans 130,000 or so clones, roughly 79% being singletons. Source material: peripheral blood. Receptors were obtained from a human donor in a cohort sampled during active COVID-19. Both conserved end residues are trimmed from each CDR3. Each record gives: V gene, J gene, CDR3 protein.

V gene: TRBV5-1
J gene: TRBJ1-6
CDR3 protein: ASSLDRGYNSPLH

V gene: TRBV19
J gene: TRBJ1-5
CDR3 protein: ASSISVMGKTGTHPQH

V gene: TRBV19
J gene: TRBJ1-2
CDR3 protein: ASSGGSTGDYGYT

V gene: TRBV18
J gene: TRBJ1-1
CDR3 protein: ASSLQGNTEAF

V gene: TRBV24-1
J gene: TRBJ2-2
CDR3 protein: ATSDIDRATGELF

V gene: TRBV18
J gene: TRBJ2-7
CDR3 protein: ASSPTTYEQY

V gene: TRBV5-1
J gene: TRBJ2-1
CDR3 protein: ASSPLHRIESGEQF

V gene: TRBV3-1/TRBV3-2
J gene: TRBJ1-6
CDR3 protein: ASSDRVYNSPLH

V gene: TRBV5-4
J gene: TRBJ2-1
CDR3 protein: ASSLIGEQF

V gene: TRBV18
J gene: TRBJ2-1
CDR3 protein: ASSPSDNEQF